This is a list of T cell receptor beta chains from one sample in a study of shared clonotypes between healthy human individuals. Measured with immunoSEQ multiplex PCR; TCRdb has only the in-frame clones, and not every one. The sample has around 200,000 clones, over 50% seen once. Input material: memory CD4+ T cells sorted from blood. The receptors here all came from a man aged 25-45 years in good health. Both conserved end residues are part of each CDR3. Fields, in order: clone size, D gene, V gene, J gene, CDR3 protein, CDR3 DNA. The D gene is left open where the match is weak. Part of the rows lack a size; the others show once, few, many or a class for expanded clones.

-,TRBD1,TRBV7-2,TRBJ2-7,CASTPGGTSYEQYF,TGTGCCAGCACCCCAGGGGGAACCTCCTACGAGCAGTACTTC
-,-,TRBV5-4,TRBJ2-2,CASSLIMGRTTGELFF,TGTGCCAGCAGCTTGATTATGGGGAGAACCACCGGGGAGCTGTTTTTT
few,TRBD2,TRBV5-1,TRBJ2-3,CASSHTGGRTDTQYF,TGCGCCAGCAGCCACACGGGAGGCCGCACAGATACGCAGTATTTT
-,TRBD1,TRBV5-1,TRBJ2-7,CASSLSARSGGEQYF,TGCGCCAGCAGCTTGTCGGCCCGGTCAGGGGGTGAGCAGTACTTC
-,TRBD1,TRBV5-1,TRBJ2-7,CASGQGTAYEQYF,TGCGCCAGCGGTCAGGGGACAGCCTACGAGCAGTACTTC
-,-,TRBV9,TRBJ1-2,CASSVATNYRAGYTF,TGTGCCAGCAGCGTAGCGACCAACTACCGAGCGGGCTACACCTTC
-,-,TRBV18,TRBJ1-1,CASSLSAIRGENTEAFF,TGTGCCAGCTCACTTAGCGCAATCCGGGGGGAGAACACTGAAGCTTTCTTT
-,TRBD2,TRBV7-7,TRBJ2-5,CASSLGGLAGETQYF,TGTGCCAGCAGCTTAGGGGGACTAGCGGGAGAGACCCAGTACTTC
-,TRBD1,TRBV5-6,TRBJ2-1,CASSLTGANLYNEQFF,TGTGCCAGCAGCCTGACAGGGGCGAACCTTTACAATGAGCAGTTCTTC
-,-,TRBV9,TRBJ2-3,CASSVTPSTDTQYF,TGTGCCAGCAGCGTGACACCGAGCACAGATACGCAGTATTTT
-,-,TRBV5-1,TRBJ2-7,CASSPEGYEQYF,TGCGCCAGCAGCCCCGAGGGCTACGAGCAGTACTTC
-,-,TRBV4-3,TRBJ1-1,CASSQEALGLAEAFF,TGCGCCAGCAGCCAAGAAGCTCTGGGTTTGGCTGAAGCTTTCTTT
-,TRBD2,TRBV2,TRBJ2-1,CASSPGRGTHNEQFF,TGTGCCAGCAGCCCCGGGAGGGGTACCCACAATGAGCAGTTCTTC
-,-,TRBV11-2,TRBJ2-3,CASSLRGTSTDTQYF,TGTGCCAGCAGCTTGCGGGGTACTAGCACAGATACGCAGTATTTT
once,-,TRBV21-1,TRBJ1-4,CASSNGTGTTNEKLFF,TGTGCCAGCAGCAACGGGACAGGGACGACTAATGAAAAACTGTTTTTT
few,TRBD2,TRBV11-2,TRBJ2-1,CASSRPIAGGYNEQFF,TGTGCCAGCAGCCGACCCATAGCGGGGGGGTACAATGAGCAGTTCTTC
-,-,TRBV19,TRBJ1-2,CASTPRGRGDGYTF,TGTGCCAGTACCCCTCGGGGGCGAGGGGATGGCTACACCTTC
once,-,TRBV2,TRBJ1-1,CASSEIASGAFF,TGTGCCAGCAGTGAGATTGCTTCGGGCGCTTTCTTT
once,-,TRBV14,TRBJ2-2,CASSHTLSGGTGELFF,TGTGCCAGCAGCCATACCCTTAGTGGAGGCACCGGGGAGCTGTTTTTT